The 21 T cell receptor beta chains given below trace back to one sample, sequenced in a study of T cells expressing NK-cell markers. TCRdb reprocessed the 5' RACE reads and reports one entry per CDR3 protein, with no DNA. The listing records some 280,000 distinct CDR3 sequences. Sequenced: blood T cells: a sorted CD56 or NKG2C T cell subset, CD4+ or CD8+ T cells, or bulk PBMC T cells (not recorded which). All receptors derive from a man between 18 and 35 years old in good health.

The CDR3 reads CASGQAGGFSGETQYF. The gene calls are TRBV4-2 and TRBJ2-3; with no DNA, the TCRdb D assignment of TRBD2 cannot be verified. The CDR3 has 16 amino acids. Germline V gene lookup returns CDR1 LGHNA and CDR2 YNFKEQ.

This chain joins TRBV4-3 and TRBJ1-1; there is no DNA to check the TCRdb D call of TRBD1. Germline loops: CDR1 LGHNA, CDR2 YSLEER. This CDR3 region has 12 residues. CDR3 protein: CASSQDRGRAFF.

The V gene is TRBV20-1, the J gene TRBJ2-7; as DNA is missing, the TRBD2 call by TCRdb cannot be tested. In germline, CDR1 is DFQATT, CDR2 SNEGSKA (reference sequence). The CDR3 has 12 residues. CDR3 in amino acids: CSAIRGPDEQYF.

V gene TRBV28 combines with J gene TRBJ2-3; TCRdb indicates TRBD1, and absent DNA this call remains unverified. CDR1 MDHEN and CDR2 SYDVKM come from the germline V gene. The CDR3 totals 14 residues. CDR3 sequence: CASSPGPLTDTQYF.

The chain combines TRBV4-3 with TRBJ2-3; TCRdb gives TRBD1 as the D gene, but with no DNA this cannot be confirmed. Per germline, CDR1 LGHNA and CDR2 YSLEER. The length of the CDR3 is 16 residues. This CDR3 is CASSQVGRVDTDTQYF.

V usage is TRBV12-3 or TRBV12-4 and J usage is TRBJ2-7. The CDR3 is 14 amino acids. The CDR3 reads CASRLAGISYEQYF.

The chain carries TRBV15 and TRBJ2-6. CDR3 length: 14 residues. Germline V gene lookup returns CDR1 LNHNV and CDR2 YYDKDF (reference sequence). CDR3 sequence: CATSKASGANVLTF.

V gene TRBV12-3 or TRBV12-4 combines with J gene TRBJ2-1; as DNA is missing, the TRBD1 call by TCRdb cannot be tested. The CDR3 is 14 amino acids. CDR3 in amino acids: CASSLVKGSNEQFF.

The gene calls are TRBV27 and TRBJ2-2; TCRdb's D call, TRBD1, is unchecked because there is no DNA. This CDR3 is built from 14 residues. Per germline, CDR1 MNHEY and CDR2 SMNVEV (reference sequence). The CDR3 reads CASSGHVNTGELFF.

The chain links TRBV7-2 to TRBJ2-3. The germline V gene has CDR1 SGHTA and CDR2 FQGNSA. This CDR3 is built from 15 residues. The CDR3 is CASSLALRVTDTQYF.

The chain recombines TRBV7-9 with TRBJ2-2; with no DNA, the TCRdb D assignment of TRBD2 cannot be verified. CDR3 size: 13 residues. The V gene's germline CDR1 is SEHNR and CDR2 FQNEAQ (reference sequence). CDR3: CASSLGSGGELFF.

This rearrangement joins TRBV7-9 to TRBJ1-5. The CDR3 runs to 14 residues. CDR1 and CDR2 (germline): SEHNR, FQNEAQ (reference sequence). CDR3 sequence reads: CASSFGQGGEPQHF.

This chain connects TRBV11-3 to TRBJ2-3; there is no DNA to check the TCRdb D call of TRBD2. Germline V gene lookup returns CDR1 SGHNT and CDR2 YENEEA. CDR3 length: 17 amino acids. CDR3 amino acids: CASSLIWAIGNTDTQYF.

The chain is built from TRBV27 and TRBJ1-6. Germline lookup yields CDR1 MNHEY and CDR2 SMNVEV (reference sequence). The CDR3 is 13 amino acids. CDR3 loop: CASKRVRDSPLHF.

This chain joins TRBV5-6 and TRBJ1-1; TCRdb designates TRBD1, a call that cannot be tested without DNA. Germline lookup yields CDR1 SGHDT and CDR2 YYEEEE. CDR3 length: 15 residues. CDR3 region: CASSLSYRADTEAFF. The full variable domain, its missing parts supplied by reference TRBV5-6 and TRBJ1-1, is DAGVTQSPTHLIKTRGQQVTLRCSPKSGHDTVSWYQQALGQGPQFIFQYYEEEERQRGNFPDRFSGHQFPNYSSELNVNALLLGDSALYLCASSLSYRADTEAFFGQGTRLTVV.

The chain uses TRBV18 and TRBJ2-1; TCRdb picks TRBD1, but there is no DNA to check that call. The CDR3 runs to 15 residues. From germline, CDR1 is KGHSH and CDR2 LQKENI. CDR3 sequence: CASSPRGQGINEQFF.

The V and J genes are TRBV19 and TRBJ2-1; lacking DNA, the TRBD2 call made by TCRdb goes unchecked. Germline values: CDR1 LNHDA, CDR2 SQIVND (reference sequence). The CDR3 runs to 18 residues. CDR3 sequence: CASSIRREGLSPYNEQFF.

Here the CDR3 reads CSASKGNGYGYTF. V usage is TRBV20-1 and J usage is TRBJ1-2; TCRdb returns TRBD1, unconfirmable since there is no DNA. The CDR3 runs to 13 residues. Germline-derived CDR1 and CDR2 are DFQATT and SNEGSKA (reference sequence).

The chain has TRBV7-2 and TRBJ2-3. Germline CDR1 is SGHTA and CDR2 is FQGNSA. This CDR3 has 13 amino acids. This chain's CDR3 is CASSSSAADTQYF. Together with reference TRBV7-2 and TRBJ2-3, the CDR3 gives the full variable domain: GAGVSQSPSNKVTEKGKDVELRCDPISGHTALYWYRQSLGQGLEFLIYFQGNSAPDKSGLPSDRFSAERTGGSVSTLTIQRTQQEDSAVYLCASSSSAADTQYFGPGTRLTVL.

This chain links TRBV20-1 with TRBJ2-3; TCRdb indicates TRBD2, and absent DNA this call remains unverified. Germline assignment: CDR1 DFQATT and CDR2 SNEGSKA (reference sequence). CDR3 length: 15 residues. The CDR3: CSASLGVSRTDTQYF.

This chain connects TRBV12-3 or TRBV12-4 to TRBJ2-2; TCRdb outputs TRBD2, but without DNA this stays unchecked. CDR3 length: 16 amino acids. The chain's CDR3 is CASSFSAGVYTGELFF.